The clone carrying this T cell receptor (beta chain) appeared once. Antigen unknown. The sample originates from a study of shared clonotypes between healthy human individuals. Study-level background: CD8 memory received one plate per donor, CD8 naive two, CD4 memory three and CD4 naive three. Study-level results: The study drew on few donors, limiting represented genetic and exposure-history diversity.

Only CD45RO-negative cells positively selected for CCR7 counted as naive CD8 cells, so terminally differentiated effector memory CD45RA+ cells were excluded. The input for sorted-subset replicate PCRs was around 0.2 ug DNA, 25,000 to 35,000 T cell genomes. Only in-frame clones appear in the TCRdb table, and some are missing; sequencing was by immunoSEQ multiplex PCR. The table shows some 2.1 million clones, with 85% to 95% occurring only once. Material: naive CD8+ T cells sorted from blood. This clonotype was obtained from a man between 18 and 35 years old in good health.

This CDR3 reads CASIQGEQAFF. The CDR3 DNA follows: TGCGCCAGCATACAGGGCGAGCAAGCTTTCTTT. The V call is TRBV5-1, the J call TRBJ1-1; weak D call: TRBD1 (6 bases). Trimming cost V 6 bases and J 9 bases, with 12 bases left between them. Germline CDR1 is SGHRS and CDR2 is YFSETQ. This CDR3 is 11 amino acids long.